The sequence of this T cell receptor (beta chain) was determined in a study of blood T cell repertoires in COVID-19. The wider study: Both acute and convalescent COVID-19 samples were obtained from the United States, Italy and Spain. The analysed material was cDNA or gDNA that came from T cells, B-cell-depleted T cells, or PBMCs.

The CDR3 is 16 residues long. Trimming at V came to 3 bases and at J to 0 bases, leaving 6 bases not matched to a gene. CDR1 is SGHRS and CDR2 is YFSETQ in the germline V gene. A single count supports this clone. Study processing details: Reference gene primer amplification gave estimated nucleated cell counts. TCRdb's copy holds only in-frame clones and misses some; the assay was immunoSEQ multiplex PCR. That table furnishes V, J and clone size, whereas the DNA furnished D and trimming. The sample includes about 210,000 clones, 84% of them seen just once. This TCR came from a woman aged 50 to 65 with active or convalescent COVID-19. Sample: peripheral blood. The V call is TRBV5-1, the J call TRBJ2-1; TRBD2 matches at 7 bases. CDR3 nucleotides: TGCGCCAGCAGCTCCTCTAGCGGTAGCTCCTACAATGAGCAGTTCTTC. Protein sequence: CASSSSSGSSYNEQFF. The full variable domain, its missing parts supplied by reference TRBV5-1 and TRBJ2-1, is KAGVTQTPRYLIKTRGQQVTLSCSPISGHRSVSWYQQTPGQGLQFLFEYFSETQRNKGNFPGRFSGRQFSNSRSEMNVSTLELGDSALYLCASSSSSGSSYNEQFFGPGTRLTVL.